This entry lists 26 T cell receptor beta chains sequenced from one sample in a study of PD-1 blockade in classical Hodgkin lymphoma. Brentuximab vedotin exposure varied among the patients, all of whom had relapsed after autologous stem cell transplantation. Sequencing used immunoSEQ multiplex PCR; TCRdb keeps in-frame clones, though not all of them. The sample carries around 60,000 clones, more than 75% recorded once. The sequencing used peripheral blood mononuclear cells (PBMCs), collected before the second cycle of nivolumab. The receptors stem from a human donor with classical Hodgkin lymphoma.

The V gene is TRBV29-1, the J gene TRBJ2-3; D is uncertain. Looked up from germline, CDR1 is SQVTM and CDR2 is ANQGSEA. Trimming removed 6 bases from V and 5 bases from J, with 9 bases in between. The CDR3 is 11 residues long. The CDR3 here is CSVRLQDTQYF. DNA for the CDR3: TGCAGCGTCCGACTTCAAGATACGCAGTATTTT.

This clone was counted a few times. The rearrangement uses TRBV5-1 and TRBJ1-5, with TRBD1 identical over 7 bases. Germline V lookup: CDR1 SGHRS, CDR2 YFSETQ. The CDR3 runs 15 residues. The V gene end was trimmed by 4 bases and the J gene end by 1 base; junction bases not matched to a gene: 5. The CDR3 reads CASSQEGQSNQPQHF. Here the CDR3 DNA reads TGCGCCAGCAGCCAGGAGGGACAGAGCAATCAGCCCCAGCATTTT.

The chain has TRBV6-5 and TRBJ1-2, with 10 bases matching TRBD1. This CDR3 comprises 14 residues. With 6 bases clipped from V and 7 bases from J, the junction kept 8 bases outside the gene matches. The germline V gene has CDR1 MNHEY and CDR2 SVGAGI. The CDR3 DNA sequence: TGTGCCAGCAGGCGACAGGGGGCTCCTCTTGGCTACACCTTC. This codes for CASRRQGAPLGYTF.

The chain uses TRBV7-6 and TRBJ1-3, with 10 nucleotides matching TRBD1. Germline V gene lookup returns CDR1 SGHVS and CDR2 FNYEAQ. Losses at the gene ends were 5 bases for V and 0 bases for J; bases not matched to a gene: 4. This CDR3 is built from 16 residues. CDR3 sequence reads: CASSVGQGGSGNTIYF. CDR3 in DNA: TGTGCCAGCAGCGTTGGACAGGGGGGCTCTGGAAACACCATATATTTT.

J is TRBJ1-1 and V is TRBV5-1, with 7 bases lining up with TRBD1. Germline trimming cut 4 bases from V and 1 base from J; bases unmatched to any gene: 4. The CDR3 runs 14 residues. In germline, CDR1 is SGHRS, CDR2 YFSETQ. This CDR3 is CASSPGGPNTEAFF. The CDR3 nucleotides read TGCGCCAGCAGCCCAGGGGGGCCGAACACTGAAGCTTTCTTT.

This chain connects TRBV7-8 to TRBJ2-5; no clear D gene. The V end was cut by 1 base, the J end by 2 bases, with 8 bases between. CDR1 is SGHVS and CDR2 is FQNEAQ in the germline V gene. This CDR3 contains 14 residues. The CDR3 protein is CASSLVQFQETQYF. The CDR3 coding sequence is TGTGCCAGCAGCTTAGTACAGTTTCAAGAGACCCAGTACTTC.

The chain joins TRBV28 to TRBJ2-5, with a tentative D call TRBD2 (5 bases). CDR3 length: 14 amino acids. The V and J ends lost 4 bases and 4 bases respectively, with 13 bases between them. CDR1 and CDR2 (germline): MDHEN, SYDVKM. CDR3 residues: CASSSTGDGETQYF. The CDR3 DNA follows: TGTGCCAGCAGTTCCACCGGGGATGGAGAGACCCAGTACTTC. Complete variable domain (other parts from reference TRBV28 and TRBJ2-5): DVKVTQSSRYLVKRTGEKVFLECVQDMDHENMFWYRQDPGLGLRLIYFSYDVKMKEKGDIPEGYSVSREKKERFSLILESASTNQTSMYLCASSSTGDGETQYFGPGTRLLVL.

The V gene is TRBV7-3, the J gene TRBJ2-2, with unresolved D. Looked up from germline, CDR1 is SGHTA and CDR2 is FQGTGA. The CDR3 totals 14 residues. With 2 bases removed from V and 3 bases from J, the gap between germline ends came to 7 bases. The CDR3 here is CASSLGQYTGELFF. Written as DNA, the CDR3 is TGTGCCAGCAGCTTAGGGCAGTACACCGGGGAGCTGTTTTTT.

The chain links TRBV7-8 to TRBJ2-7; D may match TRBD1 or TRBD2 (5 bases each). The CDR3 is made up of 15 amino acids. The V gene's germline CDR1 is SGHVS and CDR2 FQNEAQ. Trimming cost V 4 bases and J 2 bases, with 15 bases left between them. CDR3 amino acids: CASSYGPRDPYEQYF. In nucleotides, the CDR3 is TGTGCCAGCAGCTACGGACCACGGGACCCCTACGAGCAGTACTTC. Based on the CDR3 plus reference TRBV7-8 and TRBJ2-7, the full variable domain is GAGVSQSPRYKVAKRGQDVALRCDPISGHVSLFWYQQALGQGPEFLTYFQNEAQLDKSGLPSDRFFAERPEGSVSTLKIQRTQQEDSAVYLCASSYGPRDPYEQYFGPGTRLTVT.

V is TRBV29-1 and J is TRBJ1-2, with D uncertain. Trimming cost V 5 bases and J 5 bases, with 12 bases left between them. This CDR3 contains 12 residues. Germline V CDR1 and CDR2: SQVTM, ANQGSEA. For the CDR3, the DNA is TGCAGCGTTTCCGGGAATGCTTATGGCTACACCTTC. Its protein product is CSVSGNAYGYTF.

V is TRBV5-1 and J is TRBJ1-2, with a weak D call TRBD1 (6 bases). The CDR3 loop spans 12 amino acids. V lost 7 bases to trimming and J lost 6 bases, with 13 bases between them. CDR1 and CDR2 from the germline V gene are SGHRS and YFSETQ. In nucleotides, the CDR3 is TGCGCCAGCGGAATACAGGGAGATGGCTACACCTTC. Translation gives CASGIQGDGYTF. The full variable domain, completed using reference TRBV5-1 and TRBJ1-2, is KAGVTQTPRYLIKTRGQQVTLSCSPISGHRSVSWYQQTPGQGLQFLFEYFSETQRNKGNFPGRFSGRQFSNSRSEMNVSTLELGDSALYLCASGIQGDGYTFGSGTRLTVV.

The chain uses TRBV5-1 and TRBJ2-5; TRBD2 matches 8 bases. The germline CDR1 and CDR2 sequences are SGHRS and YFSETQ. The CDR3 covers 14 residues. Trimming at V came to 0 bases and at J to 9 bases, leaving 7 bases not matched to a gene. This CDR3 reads CASSLVGGAGSQYF. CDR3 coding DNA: TGCGCCAGCAGCTTGGTCGGGGGGGCCGGGTCCCAGTACTTC.

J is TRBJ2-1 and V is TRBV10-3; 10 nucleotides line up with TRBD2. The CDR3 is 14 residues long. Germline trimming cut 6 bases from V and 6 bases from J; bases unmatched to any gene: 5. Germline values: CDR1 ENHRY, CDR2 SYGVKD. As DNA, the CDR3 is TGTGCCATCAGCGATCTAGCGGGAGTCAATGAGCAGTTCTTC. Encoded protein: CAISDLAGVNEQFF.

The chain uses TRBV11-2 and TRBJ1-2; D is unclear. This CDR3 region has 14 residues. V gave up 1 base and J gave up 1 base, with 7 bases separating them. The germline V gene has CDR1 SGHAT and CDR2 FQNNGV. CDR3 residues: CASSLGVGNYGYTF. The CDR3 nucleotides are TGTGCCAGCAGCTTAGGAGTGGGTAACTATGGCTACACCTTC.

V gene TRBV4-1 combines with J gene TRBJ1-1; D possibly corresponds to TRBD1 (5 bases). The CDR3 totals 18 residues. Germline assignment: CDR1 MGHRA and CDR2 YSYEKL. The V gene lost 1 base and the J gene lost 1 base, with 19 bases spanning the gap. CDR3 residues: CASSQVGGWPLGNTEAFF. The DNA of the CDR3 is TGCGCCAGCAGCCAAGTCGGGGGATGGCCCTTGGGGAACACTGAAGCTTTCTTT.

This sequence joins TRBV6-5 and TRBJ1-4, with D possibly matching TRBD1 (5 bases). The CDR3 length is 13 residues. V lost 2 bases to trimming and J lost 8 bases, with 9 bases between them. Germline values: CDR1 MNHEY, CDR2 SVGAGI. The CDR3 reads CASSYEGREKLFF. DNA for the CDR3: TGTGCCAGCAGTTACGAGGGACGGGAAAAACTGTTTTTT.

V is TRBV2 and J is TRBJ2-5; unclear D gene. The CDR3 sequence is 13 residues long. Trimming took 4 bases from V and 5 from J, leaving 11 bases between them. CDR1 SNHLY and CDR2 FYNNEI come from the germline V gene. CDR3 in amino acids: CASSGGPNETQYF. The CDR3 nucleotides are TGTGCCAGCAGTGGTGGACCGAACGAGACCCAGTACTTC.

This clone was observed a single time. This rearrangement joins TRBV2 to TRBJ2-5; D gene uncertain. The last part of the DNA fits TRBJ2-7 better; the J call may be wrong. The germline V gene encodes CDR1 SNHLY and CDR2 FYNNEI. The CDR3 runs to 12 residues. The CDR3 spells CASGLGSYEQYF. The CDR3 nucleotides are TGTGCCAGCGGGCTAGGCAGCTACGAGCAGTACTTC.

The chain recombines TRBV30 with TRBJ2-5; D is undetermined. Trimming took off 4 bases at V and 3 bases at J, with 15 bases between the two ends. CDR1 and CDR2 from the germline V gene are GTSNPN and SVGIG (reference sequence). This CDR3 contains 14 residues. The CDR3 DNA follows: TGTGCCTGGAACTTGTATAGAACTGAAGAGACCCAGTACTTC. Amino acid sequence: CAWNLYRTEETQYF.

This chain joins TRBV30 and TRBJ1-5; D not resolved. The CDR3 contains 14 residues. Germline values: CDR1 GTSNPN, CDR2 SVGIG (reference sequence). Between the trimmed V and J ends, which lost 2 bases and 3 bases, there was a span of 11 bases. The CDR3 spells CAWSPGRYNQPQHF. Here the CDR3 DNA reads TGTGCCTGGAGTCCCGGGAGATACAATCAGCCCCAGCATTTT.

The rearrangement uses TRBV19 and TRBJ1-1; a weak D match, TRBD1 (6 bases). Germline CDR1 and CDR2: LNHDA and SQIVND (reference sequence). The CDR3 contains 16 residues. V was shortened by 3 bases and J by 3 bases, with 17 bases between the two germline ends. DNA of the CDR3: TGTGCCAGTAGTATCCTTCAACCGGGGGCGGACACTGAAGCTTTCTTT. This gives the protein CASSILQPGADTEAFF. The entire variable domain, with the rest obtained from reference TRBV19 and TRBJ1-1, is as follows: DGGITQSPKYLFRKEGQNVTLSCEQNLNHDAMYWYRQDPGQGLRLIYYSQIVNDFQKGDIAEGYSVSREKKESFPLTVTSAQKNPTAFYLCASSILQPGADTEAFFGQGTRLTVV.

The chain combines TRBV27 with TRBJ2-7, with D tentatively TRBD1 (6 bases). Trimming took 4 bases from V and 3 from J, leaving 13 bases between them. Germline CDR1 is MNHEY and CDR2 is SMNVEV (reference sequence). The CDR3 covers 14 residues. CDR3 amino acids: CASSYGGPRYEQYF. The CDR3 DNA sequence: TGTGCCAGCAGTTATGGGGGCCCCCGCTACGAGCAGTACTTC.

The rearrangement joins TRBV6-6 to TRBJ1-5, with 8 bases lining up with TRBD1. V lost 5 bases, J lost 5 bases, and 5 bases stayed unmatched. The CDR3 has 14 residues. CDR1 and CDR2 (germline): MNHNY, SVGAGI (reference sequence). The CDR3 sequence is CASSPTGADQPQHF. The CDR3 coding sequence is TGTGCCAGCAGTCCGACAGGGGCGGATCAGCCCCAGCATTTT.

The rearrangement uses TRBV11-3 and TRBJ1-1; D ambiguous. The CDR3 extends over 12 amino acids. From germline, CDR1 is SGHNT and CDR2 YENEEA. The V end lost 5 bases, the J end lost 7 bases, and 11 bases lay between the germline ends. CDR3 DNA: TGTGCCAGCAGCGTGGTCGGCCGTGAAGCTTTCTTT. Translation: CASSVVGREAFF.

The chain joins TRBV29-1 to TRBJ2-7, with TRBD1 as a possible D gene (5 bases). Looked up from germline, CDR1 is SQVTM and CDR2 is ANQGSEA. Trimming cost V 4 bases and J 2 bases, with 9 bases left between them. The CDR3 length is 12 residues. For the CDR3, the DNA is TGCAGCGTTGCAGGGATCACCTACGAGCAGTACTTC. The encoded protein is CSVAGITYEQYF.

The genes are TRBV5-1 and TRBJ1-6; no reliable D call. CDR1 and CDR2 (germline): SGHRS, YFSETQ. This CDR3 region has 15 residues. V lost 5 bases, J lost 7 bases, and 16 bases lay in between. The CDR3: CASRLREPHNSPLHF. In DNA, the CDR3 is TGCGCCAGCAGGCTCCGGGAGCCACACAATTCACCCCTCCACTTT.